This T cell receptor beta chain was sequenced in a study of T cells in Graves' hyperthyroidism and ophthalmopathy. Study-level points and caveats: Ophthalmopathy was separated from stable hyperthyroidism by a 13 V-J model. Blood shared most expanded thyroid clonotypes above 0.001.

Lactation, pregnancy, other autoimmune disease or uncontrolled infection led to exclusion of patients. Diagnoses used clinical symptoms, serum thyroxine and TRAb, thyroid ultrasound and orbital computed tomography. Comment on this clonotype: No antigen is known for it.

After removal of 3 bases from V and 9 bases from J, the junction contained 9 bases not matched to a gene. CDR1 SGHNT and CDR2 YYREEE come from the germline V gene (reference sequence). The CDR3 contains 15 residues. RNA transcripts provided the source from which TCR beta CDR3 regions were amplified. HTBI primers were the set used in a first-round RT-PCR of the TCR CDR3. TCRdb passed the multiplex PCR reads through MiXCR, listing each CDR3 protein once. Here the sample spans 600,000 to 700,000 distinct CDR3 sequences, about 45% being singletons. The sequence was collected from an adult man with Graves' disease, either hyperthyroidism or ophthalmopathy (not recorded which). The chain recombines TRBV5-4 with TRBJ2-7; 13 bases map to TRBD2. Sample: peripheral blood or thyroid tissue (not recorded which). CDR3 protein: CASSSGTSGTVGQYF. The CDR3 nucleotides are TGTGCCAGCAGCTCCGGGACTAGCGGGACTGTAGGGCAGTACTTC.